This record looks at one T cell receptor beta chain sequence and its context. The data were taken from a study of blood T cells in healthy people across ages. The germline V gene has CDR1 MDHEN and CDR2 SYDVKM. The CDR3 has 14 residues. Between the trimmed V and J ends, which lost 7 bases and 6 bases, there was a span of 16 bases. Combining a sample-barcoded 5' primer with a J-beta primer mix, a second PCR ran for roughly 7 to 11 cycles. MiXCR, run by TCRdb on the 5' RACE reads, gives a single entry per CDR3 protein. Of approximately 900,000 distinct CDR3 sequences listed, 25% to 35% are singletons. These data are also associated with another study on T cells of mothers and their children.

This clonotype originated in a woman in her thirties or forties in good health. The sequencing input was blood. This chain connects TRBV28 to TRBJ1-5, with D perhaps TRBD1 (6 bases). CDR3 in amino acids: CASTPQGRVQPQHF. In DNA, the CDR3 is TGTGCCAGCACCCCACAGGGTAGGGTTCAGCCCCAGCATTTT.